The rows below give T cell receptor beta chains drawn from one sample of a study of Ad26.COV2.S vaccination and SARS-CoV-2 variants. Sequenced by immunoSEQ multiplex PCR; TCRdb stores in-frame clones only, minus some. Of roughly 300,000 clones in the sample, around 88% were seen once. The material sequenced was peripheral blood, taken in a trial of Ad26.COV2.S vaccine versus placebo. The receptors stem from a person aged 18 to 59 who received the Ad26.COV2.S COVID-19 vaccine or a placebo. Both conserved end residues are part of each CDR3. D genes are given only for firm matches. Size is omitted from some rows. Given values are once, few, many or a class for expanded clones.

>TRBJ1-1|once|TRBV4-1|-
TGCGCCAGCAGCCAAGATCGGCCGGGTGAAACTGAAGCTTTCTTT
CASSQDRPGETEAFF
>TRBJ2-2|-|TRBV5-1|TRBD2
TGCGCCAGCAGCCCCCTCACTAGCGGGGGATGGAACACCGGGGAGCTGTTTTTT
CASSPLTSGGWNTGELFF
>TRBJ2-3|once|TRBV3-1/TRBV3-2|TRBD2
TGTGCCAGCAGCCGGACCGGAACTAGCGGGACTAGCACAGATACGCAGTATTTT
CASSRTGTSGTSTDTQYF
>TRBJ1-4|-|TRBV30|-
TGTGCCTGGAGTGTAGGGACCCGTGAAAAACTGTTTTTT
CAWSVGTREKLFF
>TRBJ1-1|-|TRBV6-5|-
TGTGCCAGCAGGCCTTCGATATCCGGGACAAGAACTTTCTTT
CASRPSISGTRTFF
>TRBJ2-3|few|TRBV4-1|-
TGCGCCAGCGGTAACTCGGCAGGGAATGTGGGCACGCAGTATTTT
CASGNSAGNVGTQYF
>TRBJ2-2|-|TRBV10-1|-
TGCGCCAGCAGTGAAGAACACAGGAACACCGGGGAGCTGTTTTTT
CASSEEHRNTGELFF
>TRBJ2-7|-|TRBV12-2|-
TGTGCAAGTCGCTTAGGTCTCTGCGACAGGTGGTGCTACGAGCAGTACTTC
CASRLGLCDRWCYEQYF
>TRBJ1-5|-|TRBV30|-
TGTGCCTGGAGTGTAGTCGGCAGGAGCAATCAGCCCCAGCATTTT
CAWSVVGRSNQPQHF
>TRBJ2-7|-|TRBV3-1/TRBV3-2|-
TGTGCCAGCAGCGGGACATCATCCTACGAGCAGTACTTC
CASSGTSSYEQYF
>TRBJ2-7|-|TRBV27|-
TGTGCCAGCTGTTCCCACCTCGGAGGCGAGCAGTACTTC
CASCSHLGGEQYF
>TRBJ2-4|-|TRBV4-2|-
TGTGCCAGCAGCCAAGAAGGCGGCGGGGTGAACATTCAGTACTTC
CASSQEGGGVNIQYF
>TRBJ1-2|-|TRBV11-2|TRBD1
TGTGCCAGCAGCGCCTCGACAGGGGCTGGCTACACCTTC
CASSASTGAGYTF
>TRBJ2-7|-|TRBV7-2|TRBD1
TGTGCCAGCAGCAGTCGACAGGGTGGTGGCTACGAGCAGTACTTC
CASSSRQGGGYEQYF
>TRBJ2-4|-|TRBV19|TRBD2
TGTGCCAGTAGCAAACTAGCGGGGGGGAACATTCAGTACTTC
CASSKLAGGNIQYF
>TRBJ1-6|once|TRBV11-3|-
TGTGCCAGCAGCTTAGGTCCGGATTCACCCCTCCACTTT
CASSLGPDSPLHF
>TRBJ2-2|-|TRBV19|-
TGTGCCAGTTTCCCAGGGGGGCATAACACCGGGGAGCTGTTTTTT
CASFPGGHNTGELFF
>TRBJ1-5|-|TRBV7-9|-
TGTGCCAGCAGCTTATATCCCCGGTACAGGCAGCCCCAGCATTTT
CASSLYPRYRQPQHF
>TRBJ1-3|-|TRBV7-2|-
TGTGCCAGCAGCTTAAGTCACAGCTCTGGAAACACCATATATTTT
CASSLSHSSGNTIYF
>TRBJ2-5|-|TRBV2|-
TGTGCCAGCAGCAAAACCCTAGTAGAGACCCAGTACTTC
CASSKTLVETQYF
>TRBJ2-3|once|TRBV11-2|-
TGTGCCAGCAGCTTAGATCTTCTCGGAGATACGCAGTATTTT
CASSLDLLGDTQYF
>TRBJ2-3|-|TRBV6-5|TRBD2
TGTGCCAGCAGCCGCGGGCGGGAGGGAGATACGCAGTATTTT
CASSRGREGDTQYF